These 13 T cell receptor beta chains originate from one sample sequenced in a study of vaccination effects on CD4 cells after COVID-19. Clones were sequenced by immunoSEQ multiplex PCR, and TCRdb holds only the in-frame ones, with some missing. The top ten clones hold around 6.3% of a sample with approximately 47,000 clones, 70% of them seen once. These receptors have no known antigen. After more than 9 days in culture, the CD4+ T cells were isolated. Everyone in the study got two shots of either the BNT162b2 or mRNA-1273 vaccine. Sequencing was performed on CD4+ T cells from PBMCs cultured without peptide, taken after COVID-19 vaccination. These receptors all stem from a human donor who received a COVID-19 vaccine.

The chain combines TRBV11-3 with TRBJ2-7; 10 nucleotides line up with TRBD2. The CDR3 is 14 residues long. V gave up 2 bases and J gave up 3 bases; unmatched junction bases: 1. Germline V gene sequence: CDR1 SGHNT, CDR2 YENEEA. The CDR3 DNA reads TGTGCCAGCAGCTTATCTAGCGGGAGCTACGAGCAGTACTTC. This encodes CASSLSSGSYEQYF.

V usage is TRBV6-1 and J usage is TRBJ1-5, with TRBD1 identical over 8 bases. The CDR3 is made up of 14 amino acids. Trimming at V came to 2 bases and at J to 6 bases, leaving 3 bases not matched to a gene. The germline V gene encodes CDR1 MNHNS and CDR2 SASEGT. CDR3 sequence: CASSEQGARQPQHF. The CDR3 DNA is TGTGCCAGCAGTGAACAGGGGGCACGTCAGCCCCAGCATTTT.

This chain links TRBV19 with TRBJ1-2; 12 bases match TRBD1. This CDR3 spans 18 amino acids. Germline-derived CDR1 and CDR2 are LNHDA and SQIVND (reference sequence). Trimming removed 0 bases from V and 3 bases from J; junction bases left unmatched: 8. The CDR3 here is CASSIEGGTGGADYGYTF. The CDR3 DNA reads TGTGCCAGTAGTATAGAGGGCGGGACAGGGGGCGCGGACTATGGCTACACCTTC.

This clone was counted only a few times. CDR3 in DNA: TGTGCCAGCAGCTTTGACAGGGGGGGGTTAGGGCCCCAGCATTTT. It is translated as CASSFDRGGLGPQHF. The chain carries TRBV7-8 and TRBJ1-5; 9 bases are a match to TRBD1. The germline gives CDR1 SGHVS, CDR2 FQNEAQ. This CDR3 contains 15 residues. V lost 3 bases and J lost 9; bases outside the gene matches: 9.

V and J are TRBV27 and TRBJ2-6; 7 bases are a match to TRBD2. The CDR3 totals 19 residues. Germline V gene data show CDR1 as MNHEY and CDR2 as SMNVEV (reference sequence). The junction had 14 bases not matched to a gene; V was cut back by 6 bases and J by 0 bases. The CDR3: CASRRKTGTTPSGANVLTF. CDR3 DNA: TGTGCCAGCAGACGCAAAACCGGGACTACCCCCTCTGGGGCCAACGTCCTGACTTTC.

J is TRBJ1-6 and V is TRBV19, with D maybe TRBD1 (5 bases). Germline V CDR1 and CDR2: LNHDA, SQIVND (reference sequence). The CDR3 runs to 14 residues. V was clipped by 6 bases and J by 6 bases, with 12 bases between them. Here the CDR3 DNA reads TGTGCCAGTAGAGGAGGGACTAGTAATTCACCCCTCCACTTT. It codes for CASRGGTSNSPLHF.

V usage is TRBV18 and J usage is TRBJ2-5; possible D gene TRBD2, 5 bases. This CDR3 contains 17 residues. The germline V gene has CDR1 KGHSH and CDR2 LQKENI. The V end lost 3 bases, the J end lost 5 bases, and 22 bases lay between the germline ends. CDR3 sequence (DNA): TGTGCCAGCTCACCCCCAGTCCGGATGGGAGCCATTGAGACCCAGTACTTC. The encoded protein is CASSPPVRMGAIETQYF.

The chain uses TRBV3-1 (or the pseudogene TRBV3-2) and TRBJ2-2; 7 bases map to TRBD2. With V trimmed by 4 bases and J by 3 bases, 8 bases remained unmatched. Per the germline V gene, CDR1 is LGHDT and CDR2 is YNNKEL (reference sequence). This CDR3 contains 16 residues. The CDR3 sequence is CASSRSHRGDTGELFF. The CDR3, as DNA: TGTGCCAGCAGCCGCTCGCATCGGGGGGACACCGGGGAGCTGTTTTTT.

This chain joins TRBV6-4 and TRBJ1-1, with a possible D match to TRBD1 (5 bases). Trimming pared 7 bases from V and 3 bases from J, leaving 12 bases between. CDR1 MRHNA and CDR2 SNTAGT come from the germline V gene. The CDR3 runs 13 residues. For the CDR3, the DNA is TGTGCCAGCAAGGAGGGGCAGGACACTGAAGCTTTCTTT. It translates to CASKEGQDTEAFF.

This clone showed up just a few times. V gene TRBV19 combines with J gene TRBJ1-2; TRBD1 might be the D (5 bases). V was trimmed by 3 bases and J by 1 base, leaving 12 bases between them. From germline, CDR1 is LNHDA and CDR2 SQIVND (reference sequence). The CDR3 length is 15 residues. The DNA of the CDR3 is TGTGCCAGTAGTATGGAGGGCAGGGATAACTATGGCTACACCTTC. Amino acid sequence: CASSMEGRDNYGYTF.

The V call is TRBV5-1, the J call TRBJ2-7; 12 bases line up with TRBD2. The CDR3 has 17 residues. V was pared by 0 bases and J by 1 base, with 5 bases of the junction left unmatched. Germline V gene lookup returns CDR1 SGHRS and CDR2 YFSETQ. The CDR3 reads CASSLGGTSGPSYEQYF. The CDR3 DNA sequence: TGCGCCAGCAGCTTGGGTGGGACTAGCGGGCCGTCCTACGAGCAGTACTTC.

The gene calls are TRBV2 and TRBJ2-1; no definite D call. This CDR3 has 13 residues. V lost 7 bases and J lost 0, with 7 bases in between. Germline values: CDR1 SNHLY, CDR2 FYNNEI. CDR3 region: CASTINSYNEQFF. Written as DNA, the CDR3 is TGTGCCAGCACTATAAACTCCTACAATGAGCAGTTCTTC.

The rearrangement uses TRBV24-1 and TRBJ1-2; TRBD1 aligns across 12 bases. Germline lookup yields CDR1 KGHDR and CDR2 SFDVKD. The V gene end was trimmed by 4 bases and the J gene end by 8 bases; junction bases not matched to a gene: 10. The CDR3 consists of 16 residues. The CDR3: CATSDRRGQGAWGYTF. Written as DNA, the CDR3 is TGTGCCACCAGTGACAGGAGGGGACAGGGGGCTTGGGGCTACACCTTC.